Included here is one T cell receptor beta chain sequence, with context. Its antigen remains unidentified. Per-base quality was not reported, and no clone a single base away is much larger than it. This entry belongs to a study of control samples from healthy donors and cancer patients (dated by TCRdb to about 2020). Libraries were made using the immunoSEQ multiplex PCR assay. TCRdb provides this immuneACCESS table in a form limited to in-frame rearrangements. Some clones are lacking; in checked studies, under half of them reflect an unresolved V gene, and why the rest are absent is not known. The sample table contains about 92,000 clones; only one count was recorded for approximately 82% of them. Over 7.5% of the sample rests with the top ten. V is cut by 5 bases and J by 6 bases, and the space between the germline ends is 11 bases. CDR1 MNHEY and CDR2 SVGAGI are derived from the germline V gene. Inclusive of the bounding cysteine and phenylalanine, the CDR3 is 13 residues long. Here the CDR3 DNA is all that survives: 39 bases in frame from base 1.

The material sequenced was blood. This chain joins TRBV6-5 to TRBJ1-5; TRBD1 is a weak D gene call, 5 bases matching. This clonotype was obtained from a woman in her fifties or sixties in good health. The DNA sequence is as follows: TGTGCCAGCAGTCGGGACTCGATTCAGCCCCAGCATTTT. Its protein is CASSRDSIQPQHF.